The 5 T cell receptor beta chains below all came from one sample that was sequenced in a study of shared clonotypes between healthy human individuals. TCRdb's table, derived via immunoSEQ multiplex PCR, lists solely in-frame clones and lacks some. The table shows 150,000 to 200,000 clones, with approximately 61% occurring only once. What was sequenced was memory CD4+ T cells sorted from blood. Subset in this sample: CD45RA-negative fraction. The source is a man between 25 and 39 years old in good health.

The rearrangement links TRBV5-1 to TRBJ2-5; D may be TRBD2 (5 bases). This CDR3 is built from 13 residues. The ends were cut back, 6 bases at V and 4 bases at J, with 13 bases in the middle. Germline CDR1 SGHRS, CDR2 YFSETQ. The CDR3 DNA sequence: TGCGCCAGCACCCGGGGTGGGCCAGAGACCCAGTACTTC. This translates into CASTRGGPETQYF.

This rearrangement joins TRBV4-3 to TRBJ2-1; D gene ambiguous. Between the trimmed V and J ends, which lost 0 bases and 0 bases, there was a span of 12 bases. Germline CDR1 is LGHNA and CDR2 is YSLEER. The CDR3 runs 17 residues. This CDR3 is CASSQEPSDSSYNEQFF. Here the CDR3 DNA reads TGCGCCAGCAGCCAAGAACCATCGGATAGCTCCTACAATGAGCAGTTCTTC.

The V and J genes are TRBV18 and TRBJ1-1; D is uncertain. Germline loops: CDR1 KGHSH, CDR2 LQKENI. Trimming removed 3 bases from V and 7 bases from J, with 12 bases in between. This CDR3 is built from 13 residues. This CDR3 reads CASSPGNFGEAFF. Here the CDR3 DNA reads TGTGCCAGCTCACCGGGGAATTTCGGTGAAGCTTTCTTT. Drawing the rest from reference TRBV18 and TRBJ1-1, the complete variable domain is NAGVMQNPRHLVRRRGQEARLRCSPMKGHSHVYWYRQLPEEGLKFMVYLQKENIIDESGMPKERFSAEFPKEGPSILRIQQVVRGDSAAYFCASSPGNFGEAFFGQGTRLTVV.

This clone was recorded many times. V and J are TRBV9 and TRBJ2-5, with TRBD1 identical over 8 bases. Germline values: CDR1 SGDLS, CDR2 YYNGEE. The V and J ends lost 1 base and 1 base, in that order; junction bases with no gene match: 6. The CDR3 length is 16 residues. The CDR3 is CASSVSTGQGQETQYF. The CDR3 DNA sequence: TGTGCCAGCAGCGTAAGCACCGGACAGGGCCAAGAGACCCAGTACTTC.

The V and J genes are TRBV6-4 and TRBJ2-7; 13 positions agree with TRBD2. Trimming removed 2 bases from V and 4 bases from J; junction bases left unmatched: 5. Germline-derived CDR1 and CDR2 are MRHNA and SNTAGT. The CDR3 runs to 16 residues. The CDR3 spells CASSDGTSGKRYEQYF. In nucleotides, the CDR3 is TGTGCCAGCAGTGACGGGACTAGCGGGAAACGGTACGAGCAGTACTTC.